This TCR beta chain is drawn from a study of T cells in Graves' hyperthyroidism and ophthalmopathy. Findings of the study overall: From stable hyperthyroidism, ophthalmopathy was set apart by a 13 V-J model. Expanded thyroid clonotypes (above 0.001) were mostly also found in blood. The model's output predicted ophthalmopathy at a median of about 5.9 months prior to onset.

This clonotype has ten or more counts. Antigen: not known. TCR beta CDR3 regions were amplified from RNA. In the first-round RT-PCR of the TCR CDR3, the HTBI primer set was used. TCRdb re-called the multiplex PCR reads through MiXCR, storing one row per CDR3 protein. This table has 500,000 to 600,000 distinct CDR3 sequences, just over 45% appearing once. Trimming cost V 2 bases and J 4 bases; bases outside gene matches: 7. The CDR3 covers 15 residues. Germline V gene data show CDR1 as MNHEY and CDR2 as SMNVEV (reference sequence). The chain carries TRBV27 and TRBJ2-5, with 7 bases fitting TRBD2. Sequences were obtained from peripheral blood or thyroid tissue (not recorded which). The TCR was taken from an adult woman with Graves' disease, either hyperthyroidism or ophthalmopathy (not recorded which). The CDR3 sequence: CASSLGAAGRETQYF. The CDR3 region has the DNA TGTGCCAGCAGTTTAGGGGCAGCGGGGAGAGAGACCCAGTACTTC.